The source of this T cell receptor (beta chain) is a study of T cell responses to AZD1222 COVID-19 vaccine. Study-wide results and caveats: Clonal diversity may have been underestimated, and the donors were mostly white British, with more females than males.

This table comes from immunoSEQ multiplex PCR, and its TCRdb copy is limited to in-frame clones, with some not included. The sample includes approximately 97,000 clones, about 86% of them seen just once. In regard to this clone: The antigen is not known.

The CDR3 extends over 14 amino acids. CDR1 and CDR2 from the germline V gene are SGHNT and YYREEE (reference sequence). V was clipped by 4 bases and J by 3 bases; unmatched bases: 3. The input for sequencing was peripheral blood, taken on day 0 of AZD1222 vaccination. The sequence derives from an adult in good health. The V call is TRBV5-4, the J call TRBJ1-4, with 7 bases lining up with TRBD1. CDR3 loop: CASSTGAANEKLFF. In nucleotides, the CDR3 is TGTGCCAGCAGCACAGGGGCGGCTAATGAAAAACTGTTTTTT. Full variable domain (missing parts from reference TRBV5-4 and TRBJ1-4): ETGVTQSPTHLIKTRGQQVTLRCSSQSGHNTVSWYQQALGQGPQFIFQYYREEENGRGNFPPRFSGLQFPNYSSELNVNALELDDSALYLCASSTGAANEKLFFGSGTQLSVL.